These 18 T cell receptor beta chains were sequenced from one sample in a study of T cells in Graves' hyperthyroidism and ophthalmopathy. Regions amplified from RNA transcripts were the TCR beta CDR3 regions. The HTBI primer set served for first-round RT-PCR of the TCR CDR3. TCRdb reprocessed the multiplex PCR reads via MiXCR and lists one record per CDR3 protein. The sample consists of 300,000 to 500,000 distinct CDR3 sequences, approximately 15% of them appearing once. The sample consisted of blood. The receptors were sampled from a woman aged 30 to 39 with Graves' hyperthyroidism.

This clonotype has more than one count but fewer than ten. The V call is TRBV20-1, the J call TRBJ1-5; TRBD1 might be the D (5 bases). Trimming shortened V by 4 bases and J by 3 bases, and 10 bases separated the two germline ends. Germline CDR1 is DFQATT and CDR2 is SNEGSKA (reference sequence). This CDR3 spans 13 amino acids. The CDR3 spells CSATQDPNQPQHF. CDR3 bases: TGCAGTGCTACACAGGACCCCAATCAGCCCCAGCATTTT.

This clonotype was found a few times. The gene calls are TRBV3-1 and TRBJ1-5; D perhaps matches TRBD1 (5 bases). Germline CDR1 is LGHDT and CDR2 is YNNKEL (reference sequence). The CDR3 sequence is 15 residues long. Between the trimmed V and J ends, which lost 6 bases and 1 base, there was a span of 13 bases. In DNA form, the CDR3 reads TGTGCCAGCAGTCAAATGGGGCAGAGCAATCAGCCCCAGCATTTT. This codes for CASSQMGQSNQPQHF. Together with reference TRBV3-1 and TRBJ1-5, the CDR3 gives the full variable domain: DTAVSQTPKYLVTQMGNDKSIKCEQNLGHDTMYWYKQDSKKFLKIMFSYNNKELIINETVPNRFSPKSPDKAHLNLHINSLELGDSAVYFCASSQMGQSNQPQHFGDGTRLSIL.

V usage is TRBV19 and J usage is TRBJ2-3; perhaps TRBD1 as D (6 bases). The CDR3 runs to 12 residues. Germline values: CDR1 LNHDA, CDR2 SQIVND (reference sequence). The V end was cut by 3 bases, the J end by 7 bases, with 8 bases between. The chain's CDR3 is CASSMGQNTQYF. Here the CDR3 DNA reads TGTGCCAGTAGTATGGGACAAAATACGCAGTATTTT.

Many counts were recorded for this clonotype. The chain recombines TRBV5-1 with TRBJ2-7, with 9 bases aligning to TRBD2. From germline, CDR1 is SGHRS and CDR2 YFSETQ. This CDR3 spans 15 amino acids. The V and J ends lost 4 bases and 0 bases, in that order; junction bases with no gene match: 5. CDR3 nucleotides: TGCGCCAGCAGCAGAAGCGGGGGGAGCTCCTACGAGCAGTACTTC. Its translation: CASSRSGGSSYEQYF.

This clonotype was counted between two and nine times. The CDR3 nucleotides are TGTGCCAGCAGCGGCGGGGTCTATAATTCACCCCTCCACTTT. Protein sequence: CASSGGVYNSPLHF. The J gene is TRBJ1-6, the V gene TRBV9; D remains unclear. The CDR3 sequence is 14 residues long. Germline V gives CDR1 SGDLS, CDR2 YYNGEE. V shed 3 bases and J shed 3 bases, with 7 bases lying between them.

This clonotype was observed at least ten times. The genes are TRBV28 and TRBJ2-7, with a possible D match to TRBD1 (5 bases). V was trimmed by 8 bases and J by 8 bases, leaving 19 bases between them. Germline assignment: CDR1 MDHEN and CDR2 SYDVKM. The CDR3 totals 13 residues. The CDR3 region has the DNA TGTGCCAGCCGGTCGACGAAACGGACAAAGCAGTACTTC. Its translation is CASRSTKRTKQYF.

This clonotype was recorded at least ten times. The CDR3, as DNA: TGTGCCAGCAGACAAACAGGGACCTGGAACACTGAAGCTTTCTTT. It translates to CASRQTGTWNTEAFF. The rearrangement links TRBV27 to TRBJ1-1; D perhaps matches TRBD1 (6 bases). This CDR3 has 15 amino acids. V was pared by 6 bases and J by 1 base, with 15 bases between. Germline V gene sequence: CDR1 MNHEY, CDR2 SMNVEV (reference sequence).

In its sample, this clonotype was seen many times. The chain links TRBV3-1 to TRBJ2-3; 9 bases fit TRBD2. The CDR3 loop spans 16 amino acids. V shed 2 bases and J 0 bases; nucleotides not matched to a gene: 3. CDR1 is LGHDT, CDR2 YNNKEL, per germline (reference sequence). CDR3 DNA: TGTGCCAGCAGCCAATTAGGGACTAGCAGCACAGATACGCAGTATTTT. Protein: CASSQLGTSSTDTQYF.

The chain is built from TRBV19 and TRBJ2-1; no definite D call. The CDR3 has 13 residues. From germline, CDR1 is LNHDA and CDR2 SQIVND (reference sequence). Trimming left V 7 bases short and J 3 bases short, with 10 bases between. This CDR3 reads CASMQVDYNEQFF. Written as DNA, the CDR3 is TGTGCCAGTATGCAGGTGGACTACAATGAGCAGTTCTTC. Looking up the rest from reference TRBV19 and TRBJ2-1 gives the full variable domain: DGGITQSPKYLFRKEGQNVTLSCEQNLNHDAMYWYRQDPGQGLRLIYYSQIVNDFQKGDIAEGYSVSREKKESFPLTVTSAQKNPTAFYLCASMQVDYNEQFFGPGTRLTVL.

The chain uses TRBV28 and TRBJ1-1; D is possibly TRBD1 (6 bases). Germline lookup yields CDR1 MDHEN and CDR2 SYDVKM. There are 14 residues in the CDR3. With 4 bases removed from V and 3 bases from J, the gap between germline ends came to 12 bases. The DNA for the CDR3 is TGTGCCAGCAGTTACAGGGAAATCTACACTGAAGCTTTCTTT. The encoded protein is CASSYREIYTEAFF. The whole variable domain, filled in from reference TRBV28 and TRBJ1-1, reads DVKVTQSSRYLVKRTGEKVFLECVQDMDHENMFWYRQDPGLGLRLIYFSYDVKMKEKGDIPEGYSVSREKKERFSLILESASTNQTSMYLCASSYREIYTEAFFGQGTRLTVV.

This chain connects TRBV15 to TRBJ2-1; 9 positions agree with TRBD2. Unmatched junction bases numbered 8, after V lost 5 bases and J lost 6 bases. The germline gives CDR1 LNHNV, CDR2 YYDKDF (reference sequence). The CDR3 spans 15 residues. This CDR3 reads CATSRTGGRANEQFF. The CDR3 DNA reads TGTGCCACCAGCCGGACTGGCGGGAGGGCCAATGAGCAGTTCTTC.

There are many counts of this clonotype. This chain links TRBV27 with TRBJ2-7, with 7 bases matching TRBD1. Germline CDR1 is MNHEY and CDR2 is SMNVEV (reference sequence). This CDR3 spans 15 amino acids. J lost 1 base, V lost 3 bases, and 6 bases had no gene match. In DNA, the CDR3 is TGTGCCAGCAGTTTGCACGGGACAGAGTCCTACGAGCAGTACTTC. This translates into CASSLHGTESYEQYF.

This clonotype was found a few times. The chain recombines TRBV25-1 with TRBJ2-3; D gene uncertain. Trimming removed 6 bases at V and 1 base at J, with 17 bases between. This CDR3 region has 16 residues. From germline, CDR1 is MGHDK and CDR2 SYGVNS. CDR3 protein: CASSPGKKVGTDTQYF. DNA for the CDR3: TGTGCCAGCAGCCCAGGCAAGAAGGTGGGCACAGATACGCAGTATTTT.

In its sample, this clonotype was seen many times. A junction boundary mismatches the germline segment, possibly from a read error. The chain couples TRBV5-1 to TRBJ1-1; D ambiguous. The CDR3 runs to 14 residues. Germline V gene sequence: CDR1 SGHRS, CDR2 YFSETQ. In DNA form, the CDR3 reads TGTGCCAGCAGCTTAGCGGGCGGGAACACTGAAGCTTTCTTT. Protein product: CASSLAGGNTEAFF. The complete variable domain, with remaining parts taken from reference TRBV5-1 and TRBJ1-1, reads KAGVTQTPRYLIKTRGQQVTLSCSPISGHRSVSWYQQTPGQGLQFLFEYFSETQRNKGNFPGRFSGRQFSNSRSEMNVSTLELGDSALYLCASSLAGGNTEAFFGQGTRLTVV.

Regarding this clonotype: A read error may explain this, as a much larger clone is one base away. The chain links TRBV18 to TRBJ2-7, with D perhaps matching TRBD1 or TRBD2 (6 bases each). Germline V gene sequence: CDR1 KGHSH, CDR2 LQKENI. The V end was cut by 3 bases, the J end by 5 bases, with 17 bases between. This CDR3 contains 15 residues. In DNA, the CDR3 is TGTGCCAGCTCACCCAAGGGGGGAAGTAAGCACGAGCAGTACTTC. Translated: CASSPKGGSKHEQYF. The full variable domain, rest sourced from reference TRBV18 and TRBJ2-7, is NAGVMQNPRHLVRRRGQEARLRCSPMKGHSHVYWYRQLPEEGLKFMVYLQKENIIDESGMPKERFSAEFPKEGPSILRIQQVVRGDSAAYFCASSPKGGSKHEQYFGPGTRLTVT.

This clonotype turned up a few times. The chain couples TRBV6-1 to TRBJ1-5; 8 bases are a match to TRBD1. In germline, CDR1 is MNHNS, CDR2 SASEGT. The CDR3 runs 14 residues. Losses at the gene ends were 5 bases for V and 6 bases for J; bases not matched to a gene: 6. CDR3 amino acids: CASSSQGASQPQHF. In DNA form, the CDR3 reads TGTGCCAGCAGTTCCCAGGGGGCTAGTCAGCCCCAGCATTTT.

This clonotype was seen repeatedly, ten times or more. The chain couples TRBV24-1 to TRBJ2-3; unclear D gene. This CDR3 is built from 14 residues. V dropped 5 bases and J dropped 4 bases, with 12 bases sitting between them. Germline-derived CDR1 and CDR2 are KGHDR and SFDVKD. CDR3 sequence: CATSALVGADTQYF. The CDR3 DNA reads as TGTGCCACCAGTGCCCTTGTCGGCGCAGATACGCAGTATTTT.

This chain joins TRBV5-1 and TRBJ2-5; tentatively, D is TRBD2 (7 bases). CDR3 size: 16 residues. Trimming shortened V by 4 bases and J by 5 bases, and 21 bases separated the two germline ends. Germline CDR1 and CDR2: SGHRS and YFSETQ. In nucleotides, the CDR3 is TGCGCCAGCAGCACGGGGGCGCTAGCGGCTGAGGAGACCCAGTACTTC. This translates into CASSTGALAAEETQYF.